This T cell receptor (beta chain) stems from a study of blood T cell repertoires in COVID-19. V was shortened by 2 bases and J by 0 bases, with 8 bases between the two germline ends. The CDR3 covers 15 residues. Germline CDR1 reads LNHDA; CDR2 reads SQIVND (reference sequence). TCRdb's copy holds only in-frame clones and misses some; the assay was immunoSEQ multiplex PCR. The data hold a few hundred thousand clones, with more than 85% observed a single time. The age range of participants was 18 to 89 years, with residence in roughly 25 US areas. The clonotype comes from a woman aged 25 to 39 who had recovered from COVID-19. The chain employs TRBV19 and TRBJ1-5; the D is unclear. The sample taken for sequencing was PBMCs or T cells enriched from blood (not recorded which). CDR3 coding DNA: TGTGCCAGTAGTATAAGTGTCTATAGCAATCAGCCCCAGCATTTT. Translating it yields CASSISVYSNQPQHF.